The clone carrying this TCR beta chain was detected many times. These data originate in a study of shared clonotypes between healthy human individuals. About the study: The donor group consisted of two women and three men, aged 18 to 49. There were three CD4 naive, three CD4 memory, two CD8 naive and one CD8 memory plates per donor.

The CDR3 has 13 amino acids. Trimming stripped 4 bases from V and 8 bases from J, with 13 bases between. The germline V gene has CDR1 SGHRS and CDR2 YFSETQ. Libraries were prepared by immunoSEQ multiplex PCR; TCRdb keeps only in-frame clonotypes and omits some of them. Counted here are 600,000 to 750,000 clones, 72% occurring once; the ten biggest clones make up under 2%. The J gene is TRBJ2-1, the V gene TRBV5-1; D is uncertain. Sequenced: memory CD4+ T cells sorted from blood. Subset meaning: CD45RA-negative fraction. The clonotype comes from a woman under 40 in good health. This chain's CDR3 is CASSPRPPDEQFF. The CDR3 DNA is TGCGCCAGCAGCCCACGCCCACCCGATGAGCAGTTCTTC.